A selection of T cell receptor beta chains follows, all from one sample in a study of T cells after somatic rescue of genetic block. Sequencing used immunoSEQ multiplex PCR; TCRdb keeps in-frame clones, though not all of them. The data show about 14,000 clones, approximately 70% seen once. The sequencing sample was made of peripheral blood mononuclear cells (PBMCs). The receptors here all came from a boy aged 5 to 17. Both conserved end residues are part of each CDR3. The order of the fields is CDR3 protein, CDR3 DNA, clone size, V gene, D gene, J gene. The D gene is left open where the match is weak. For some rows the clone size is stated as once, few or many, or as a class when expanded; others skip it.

cdr3_aa: CASSDRGGVTDTQYF
cdr3_nt: TGTGCCAGCAGCGACAGGGGGGGAGTAACAGATACGCAGTATTTT
clone_size: NA
v_call: TRBV7-2
d_call: TRBD1
j_call: TRBJ2-3

cdr3_aa: CASNPRDYSYEQYF
cdr3_nt: TGTGCCAGCAACCCTCGGGATTATTCCTACGAGCAGTACTTC
clone_size: medium-sized
v_call: TRBV6-1
d_call: NA
j_call: TRBJ2-7

cdr3_aa: CASSDSPNTEAFF
cdr3_nt: TGTGCCAGCAGTGACAGCCCTAACACTGAAGCTTTCTTT
clone_size: NA
v_call: TRBV25-1
d_call: NA
j_call: TRBJ1-1

cdr3_aa: CASSPGNSGTDTQYF
cdr3_nt: TGTGCCAGCAGCCCTGGGAATAGCGGCACAGATACGCAGTATTTT
clone_size: NA
v_call: TRBV9
d_call: NA
j_call: TRBJ2-3

cdr3_aa: CASSQDRGGGDTQYF
cdr3_nt: TGCGCCAGCAGCCAAGACCGGGGCGGGGGAGATACGCAGTATTTT
clone_size: NA
v_call: TRBV4-1
d_call: TRBD2
j_call: TRBJ2-3

cdr3_aa: CASSLGTAPYGYTF
cdr3_nt: TGTGCCAGCAGCTTAGGGACCGCCCCCTATGGCTACACCTTC
clone_size: NA
v_call: TRBV7-6
d_call: NA
j_call: TRBJ1-2

cdr3_aa: CASSLTGNTEAFF
cdr3_nt: TGTGCCAGCAGCTTAACAGGTAACACTGAAGCTTTCTTT
clone_size: NA
v_call: TRBV7-9
d_call: NA
j_call: TRBJ1-1

cdr3_aa: CASSYSPGTGWGYTF
cdr3_nt: TGTGCCAGCAGTTACTCCCCTGGGACAGGGTGGGGCTACACCTTC
clone_size: once
v_call: TRBV6-6
d_call: TRBD1
j_call: TRBJ1-2

cdr3_aa: CASSWTGRREKLFF
cdr3_nt: TGTGCCAGCAGCTGGACAGGGAGGCGGGAAAAACTGTTTTTT
clone_size: NA
v_call: TRBV11-2
d_call: TRBD1
j_call: TRBJ1-4

cdr3_aa: CAWSGTSGRGTDTQYF
cdr3_nt: TGTGCCTGGAGTGGGACTAGCGGGAGGGGCACAGATACGCAGTATTTT
clone_size: NA
v_call: TRBV30
d_call: TRBD2
j_call: TRBJ2-3

cdr3_aa: CASSYDGLNTDTQYF
cdr3_nt: TGTGCCAGCAGTTACGACGGACTCAACACAGATACGCAGTATTTT
clone_size: NA
v_call: TRBV6-6
d_call: NA
j_call: TRBJ2-3

cdr3_aa: CARGGHNEKLFF
cdr3_nt: TGTGCCAGAGGGGGGCATAATGAAAAACTGTTTTTT
clone_size: NA
v_call: TRBV27
d_call: NA
j_call: TRBJ1-4

cdr3_aa: CASSAHSGTKEQYF
cdr3_nt: TGTGCCAGCAGCGCTCACTCCGGGACTAAAGAGCAGTACTTC
clone_size: NA
v_call: TRBV6-5
d_call: TRBD2
j_call: TRBJ2-7

cdr3_aa: CASSPPSGTGVTGELFF
cdr3_nt: TGTGCCAGCTCACCACCTTCCGGGACAGGGGTCACCGGGGAGCTGTTTTTT
clone_size: NA
v_call: TRBV18
d_call: TRBD1
j_call: TRBJ2-2

cdr3_aa: CASSPRVSPFSGANVLTF
cdr3_nt: TGCGCCAGCAGCCCCCGGGTCTCCCCCTTTTCTGGGGCCAACGTCCTGACTTTC
clone_size: NA
v_call: TRBV5-1
d_call: NA
j_call: TRBJ2-6

cdr3_aa: CASGQGAGTQYF
cdr3_nt: TGTGCTAGTGGACAGGGGGCCGGGACCCAGTACTTC
clone_size: NA
v_call: TRBV12-5
d_call: TRBD1
j_call: TRBJ2-5

cdr3_aa: CASSLAARNTF
cdr3_nt: TGTGCCAGCAGCTTGGCCGCGAGGAACACCTTC
clone_size: NA
v_call: TRBV7-3
d_call: NA
j_call: TRBJ1-2